The text below deals with one T cell receptor (beta chain). Antigen: not known. V shed 4 bases and J 3 bases; nucleotides not matched to a gene: 6. The germline CDR1 and CDR2 sequences are LGHNA and YNFKEQ. The CDR3 runs 15 residues. The data stem from a study of T cell repertoires in cytomegalovirus infection. Across the study: CMV infection and matching HLA type were both indicated by public TCR beta signatures.

Study-wide findings and caveats: Dominating the ex vivo response were TCR beta clonotypes that were CMV-specific and HLA-C-restricted.

TCRdb fed the reads into MiXCR, producing one record per CDR3 protein. The table has about 890,000 distinct CDR3 sequences, 25% to 40% seen once; the top ten hold around an eighth. The sample here was cultured CD8+ T cells from PBMCs, taken from culture after CMV antigen stimulation. The receptor's source is a human donor in good health (CMV status not recorded). Some clones in this sample may be carry-over from other donors' samples. This sequence joins TRBV4-2 and TRBJ1-3, with 7 bases that match TRBD1. This CDR3 reads CASSLPGQFGNTIYF. The CDR3 DNA reads TGTGCCAGCAGCCTTCCGGGACAGTTTGGAAACACCATATATTTT.